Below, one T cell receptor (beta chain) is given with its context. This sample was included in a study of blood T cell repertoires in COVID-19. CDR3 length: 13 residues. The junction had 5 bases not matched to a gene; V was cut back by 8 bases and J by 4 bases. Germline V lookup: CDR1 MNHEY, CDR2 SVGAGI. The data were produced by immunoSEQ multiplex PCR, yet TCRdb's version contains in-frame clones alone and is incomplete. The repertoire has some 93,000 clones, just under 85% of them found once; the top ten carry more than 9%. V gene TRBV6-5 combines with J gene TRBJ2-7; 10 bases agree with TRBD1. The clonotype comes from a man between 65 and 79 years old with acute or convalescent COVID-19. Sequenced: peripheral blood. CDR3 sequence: CASRRQGAYEQYF. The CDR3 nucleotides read TGTGCCAGCCGCCGACAGGGGGCTTACGAGCAGTACTTC.